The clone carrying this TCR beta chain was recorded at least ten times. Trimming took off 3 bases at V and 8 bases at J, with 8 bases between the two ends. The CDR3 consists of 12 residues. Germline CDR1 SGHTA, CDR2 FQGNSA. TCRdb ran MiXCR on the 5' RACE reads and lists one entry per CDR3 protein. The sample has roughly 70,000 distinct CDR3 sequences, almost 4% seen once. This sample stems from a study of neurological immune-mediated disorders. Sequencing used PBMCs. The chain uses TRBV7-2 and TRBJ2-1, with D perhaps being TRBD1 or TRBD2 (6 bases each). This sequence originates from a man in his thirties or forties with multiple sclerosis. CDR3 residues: CASSLGGHEQFF. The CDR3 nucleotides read TGTGCCAGCAGCTTGGGGGGCCATGAGCAGTTCTTC.